The sequence of this TCR beta chain was determined in a study of shared clonotypes between healthy human individuals. Only in-frame clones appear in the TCRdb table, and some are missing; sequencing was by immunoSEQ multiplex PCR. The sample consists of hundreds of thousands of clones, roughly 79% of them appearing once. The V gene lost 6 bases and the J gene lost 4 bases, with 10 bases spanning the gap. Looked up from germline, CDR1 is MRHNA and CDR2 is SNTAGT. CDR3 size: 13 residues. Overall study findings and caveats: Sequencing depth was predicted to influence how clonotypes are shared among donors.

On this clone itself: Its antigen is undetermined.

For genomic DNA, unsorted samples relied on approximately 81 million PBMCs. The chain couples TRBV6-4 to TRBJ1-5; D is undetermined. The clonotype was recovered from a woman in her thirties or forties in good health. Some clones in this sample may be carry-over from other donors' samples. Input material: PBMCs. The CDR3 region is CASSTPQNQPQHF. CDR3 nucleotides: TGTGCCAGCAGCACCCCTCAGAATCAGCCCCAGCATTTT.